The clone carrying this TCR beta chain was seen only a few times. The antigen is unknown. This sample is drawn from a study of T cells after yellow fever vaccination. Findings of the study overall: Booster samples showed a return of most primary-vaccination clones (under 97% CD4, around 88% CD8). Peaking faster, on day 5 versus 15, the secondary response was nonetheless weaker.

The germline V and J ends were trimmed by 4 bases and 8 bases, with 17 bases remaining between them. The length of the CDR3 is 14 residues. TCRdb re-called the 5' RACE reads with MiXCR, one entry per CDR3 protein. This sample has fewer than 100,000 distinct CDR3 sequences, with less than 6% found just once. The chain combines TRBV12-3 or TRBV12-4 with TRBJ1-2; D is unclear. The sequence was obtained from a man aged 18 to 29 who received the YFV17D yellow fever vaccine. Sequences were derived from CD8+ T cells sorted from PBMCs, sampled 10 days after the yellow fever booster vaccination. The CDR3 DNA sequence: TGTGCCAGCAGTTCCCCGGTTGACCCCGCCGGCTACACCTTC. Residues: CASSSPVDPAGYTF.